This T cell receptor beta chain emerged from a study of cytomegalovirus exposure and HLA in healthy donors. PCR involved 60 Vbeta and 13 Jbeta primers. Assay: immunoSEQ multiplex PCR; the TCRdb copy retains only in-frame clones and omits some. The sample lists around 110,000 clones; 70% to 75% were seen once. Germline-derived CDR1 and CDR2 are SGHKS and YYEKEE (reference sequence). This CDR3 comprises 16 residues. Deletions cut 0 bases from V and 0 bases from J, with 11 bases between. The source of this sequence is a woman in her late teens or twenties in good health and CMV-seronegative. Material for sequencing was PBMCs. The V gene is TRBV5-5, the J gene TRBJ2-3, with unresolved D. The CDR3 DNA sequence: TGTGCCAGCAGCTTGGACGCGGTCCTTAGCACAGATACGCAGTATTTT. Translated: CASSLDAVLSTDTQYF.